This TCR beta chain is from a study of cytomegalovirus exposure and HLA in healthy donors. Both 60 Vbeta primers and 13 Jbeta primers went into the PCR. TCRdb keeps only in-frame clones here, not all; method: immunoSEQ multiplex PCR. The table lists roughly 98,000 clones, 60% to 75% of them singletons. In this sample, this clone turned up a few times. The V and J ends lost 4 bases and 4 bases, in that order; junction bases with no gene match: 2. The germline V gene has CDR1 ENHRY and CDR2 SYGVKD. CDR3 length: 14 residues. The receptor was isolated from a female donor in good health and CMV-seropositive. V is TRBV10-3 and J is TRBJ2-7; 12 nucleotides agree with TRBD2. Sequencing was carried out using PBMCs. CDR3 protein: CAISVGLAGYEQYF. CDR3 DNA: TGTGCCATCAGTGTTGGACTAGCGGGGTACGAGCAGTACTTC.